Here is one TCR beta chain with its context. Trimming took 0 bases from V and 4 from J, leaving 15 bases between them. This CDR3 has 16 residues. Looked up from germline, CDR1 is SGDLS and CDR2 is YYNGEE. This entry is derived from a study of blood T cell repertoires in COVID-19. As for the study in general: COVID-19 samples, acute and convalescent, were from the United States, Italy and Spain. T cells, B-cell-depleted T cells, or PBMCs provided the cDNA or gDNA that served as material.

As processed by the authors: Nucleated cell number was recorded as an estimate derived from reference gene primer amplification. TCRdb's copy holds only in-frame clones and misses some; the assay was immunoSEQ multiplex PCR. V and J calls and clone size come straight from that table; D and trimming were deduced from the DNA. The sample lists approximately 140,000 clones, just under 85% occurring once. Sequencing was performed on peripheral blood. This receptor was identified in a woman aged 35 to 49 with active or convalescent COVID-19. The V gene is TRBV9, the J gene TRBJ2-3; possible D gene TRBD2, 7 bases. The CDR3 sequence is CASSVGGPGGADTQYF. The CDR3 DNA sequence: TGTGCCAGCAGCGTAGGTGGCCCGGGGGGCGCAGATACGCAGTATTTT.